The clone carrying this T cell receptor (beta chain) was observed a few times. The data were obtained in a study of blood T cell repertoires in COVID-19. Study summary: COVID-19 samples from acute and convalescent phases originated in the United States, Italy and Spain.

Sequenced by immunoSEQ multiplex PCR; TCRdb stores in-frame clones only, minus some. The repertoire holds about 100,000 clones, 88% seen once, with 2% to 3% in the top ten. V lost 0 bases and J 2 bases, leaving 13 bases between the germline ends. This CDR3 region has 15 residues. CDR1 SQVTM and CDR2 ANQGSEA come from the germline V gene. The specimen was peripheral blood. J is TRBJ1-1 and V is TRBV29-1, with D perhaps TRBD1 (6 bases). This clonotype originated in a human donor in a cohort sampled during active COVID-19. CDR3 coding DNA: TGCAGCGTTGAAGATGCGGGGGCGGGTAACACTGAAGCTTTCTTT. Its translation is CSVEDAGAGNTEAFF.